Sequencing of this T cell receptor beta chain was carried out in a study of blood T cell repertoires in COVID-19. The repertoire was sequenced with immunoSEQ multiplex PCR; TCRdb's copy has only in-frame clones and lacks some. The table lists approximately 100,000 clones, just under 95% of them singletons. Germline CDR1 SGHTA, CDR2 FQGNSA. The CDR3 runs 12 residues. V was shortened by 5 bases and J by 7 bases, with 12 bases between the two germline ends. Material: peripheral blood. The clonotype was recovered from a man between 65 and 85 years old with acute or convalescent COVID-19. The rearrangement links TRBV7-2 to TRBJ2-7; no clear D gene. The CDR3: CASSDNLREQYF. In DNA form, the CDR3 reads TGTGCCAGCAGCGACAACTTACGGGAGCAGTACTTC.